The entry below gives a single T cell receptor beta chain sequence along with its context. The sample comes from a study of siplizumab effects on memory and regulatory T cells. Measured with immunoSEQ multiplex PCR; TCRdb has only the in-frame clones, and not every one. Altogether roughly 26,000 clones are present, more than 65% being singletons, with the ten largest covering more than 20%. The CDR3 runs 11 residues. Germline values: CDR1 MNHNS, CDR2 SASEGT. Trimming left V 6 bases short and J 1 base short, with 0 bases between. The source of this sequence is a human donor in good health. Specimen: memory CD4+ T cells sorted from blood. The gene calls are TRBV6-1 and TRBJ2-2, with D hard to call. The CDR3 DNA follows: TGTGCCAGCAGGAACACCGGGGAGCTGTTTTTT. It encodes CASRNTGELFF.